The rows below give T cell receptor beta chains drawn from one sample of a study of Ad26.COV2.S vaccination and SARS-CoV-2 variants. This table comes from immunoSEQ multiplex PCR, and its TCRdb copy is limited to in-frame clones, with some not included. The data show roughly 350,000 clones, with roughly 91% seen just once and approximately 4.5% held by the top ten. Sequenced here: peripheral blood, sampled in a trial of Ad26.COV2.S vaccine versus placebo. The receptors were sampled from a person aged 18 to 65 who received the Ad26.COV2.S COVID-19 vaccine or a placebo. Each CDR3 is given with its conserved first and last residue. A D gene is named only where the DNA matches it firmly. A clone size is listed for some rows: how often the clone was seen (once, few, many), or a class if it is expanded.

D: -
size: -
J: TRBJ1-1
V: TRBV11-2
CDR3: CASSLVQVARATRDTEAFF
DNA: TGTGCCAGCAGCTTAGTACAGGTGGCCCGGGCTACGCGGGACACTGAAGCTTTCTTT

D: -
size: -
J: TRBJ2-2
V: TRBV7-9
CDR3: CASSRETLSNTGELFF
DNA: TGTGCCAGCAGCCGGGAAACCCTATCGAACACCGGGGAGCTGTTTTTT

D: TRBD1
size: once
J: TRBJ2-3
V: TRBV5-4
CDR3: CASSPRTGEDATQYF
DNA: TGTGCCAGCAGTCCCAGGACAGGTGAGGATGCTACGCAGTATTTT

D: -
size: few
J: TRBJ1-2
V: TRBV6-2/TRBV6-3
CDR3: CASSKTESRNYGYTF
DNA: TGTGCCAGCAGTAAAACAGAAAGTCGAAACTATGGCTACACCTTC

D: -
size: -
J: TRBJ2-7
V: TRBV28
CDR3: CASSTPGGRYYEQYF
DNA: TGTGCCAGCAGCACCCCCGGCGGGCGCTACTACGAGCAGTACTTC

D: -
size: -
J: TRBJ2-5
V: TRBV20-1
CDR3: CSASGFRGRVETQYF
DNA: TGCAGTGCTAGTGGATTCCGGGGGCGTGTGGAGACCCAGTACTTC

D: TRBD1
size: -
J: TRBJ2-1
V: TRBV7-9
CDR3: CASSLVVRDRGGNEQFF
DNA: TGTGCCAGCAGCTTAGTGGTTCGGGACAGGGGGGGAAATGAGCAGTTCTTC

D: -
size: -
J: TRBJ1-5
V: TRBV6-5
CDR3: CASREGYQPQHF
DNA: TGTGCCAGCAGGGAGGGGTATCAGCCCCAGCATTTT

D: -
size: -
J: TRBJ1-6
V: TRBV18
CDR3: CASSGEAGSYNSPLHF
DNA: TGTGCCAGCTCAGGAGAAGCCGGCTCCTATAATTCACCCCTCCACTTT

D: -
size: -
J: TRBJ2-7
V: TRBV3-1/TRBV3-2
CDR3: CASSQDLSGLAYEQYF
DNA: TGTGCCAGCAGCCAAGATTTATCCGGCCTCGCCTACGAGCAGTACTTC

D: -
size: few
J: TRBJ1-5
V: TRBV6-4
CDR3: CASSPSEAQPQHF
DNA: TGTGCCAGCAGCCCTTCGGAAGCTCAGCCCCAGCATTTT

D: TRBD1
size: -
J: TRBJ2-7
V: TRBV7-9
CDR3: CASSRGQGVDEQYF
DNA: TGTGCCAGCAGTCGAGGACAGGGTGTCGACGAGCAGTACTTC

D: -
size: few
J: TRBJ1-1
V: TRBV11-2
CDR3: CASRPLRTGNTEAFF
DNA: TGTGCCAGCAGACCTCTCCGGACGGGAAACACTGAAGCTTTCTTT

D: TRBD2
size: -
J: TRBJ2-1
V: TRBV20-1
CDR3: CSASFPSGRLSYNEQFF
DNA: TGCAGTGCTAGTTTCCCTAGCGGGAGGCTGTCCTACAATGAGCAGTTCTTC

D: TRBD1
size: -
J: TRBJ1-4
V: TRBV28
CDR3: CASSGRGTGSFRKLFF
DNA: TGTGCCAGCAGTGGCAGAGGGACAGGGAGTTTTCGGAAACTGTTTTTT

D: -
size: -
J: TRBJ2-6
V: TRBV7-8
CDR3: CASSLWGSGANVLTF
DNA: TGTGCCAGCAGCTTATGGGGTTCTGGGGCCAACGTCCTGACTTTC

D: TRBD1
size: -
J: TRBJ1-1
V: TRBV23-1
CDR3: CASRTLHKSRDRVMNTEAFF
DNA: TGCGCCAGCAGGACCCTACACAAAAGCCGGGACAGGGTAATGAACACTGAAGCTTTCTTT

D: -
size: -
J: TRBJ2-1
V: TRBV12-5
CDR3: CASGYGQPEQFF
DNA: TGTGCTAGTGGCTACGGACAGCCCGAGCAGTTCTTC

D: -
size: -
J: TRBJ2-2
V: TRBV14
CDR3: CASSRVGAIPGELFF
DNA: TGTGCCAGCAGCCGGGTCGGGGCAATTCCCGGGGAGCTGTTTTTT

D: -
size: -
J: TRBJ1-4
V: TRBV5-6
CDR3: CASSLDRDEKLFF
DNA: TGTGCCAGCAGCTTGGATCGGGATGAAAAACTGTTTTTT

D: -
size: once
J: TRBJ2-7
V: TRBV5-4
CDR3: CASSLGADPTYEQYF
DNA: TGTGCCAGCAGCTTGGGGGCTGACCCAACCTACGAGCAGTACTTC

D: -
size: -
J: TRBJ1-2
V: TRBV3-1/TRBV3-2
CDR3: CASSQVGGYTF
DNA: TGTGCCAGCAGCCAAGTCGGGGGCTACACCTTC